These T cell receptor beta chains were read from a single sample in a study of cytomegalovirus exposure and HLA in healthy donors. Data came from immunoSEQ multiplex PCR; TCRdb stores just in-frame clones and leaves some out. There are about 160,000 clones in the sample; 75% to 80% occur only once, and around 0.97% lies in the top ten. The sequencing sample was made of PBMCs. The receptor source for this set is a woman aged 45-60 years in good health and CMV-seropositive. Each CDR3 is given without its conserved first and last residue. For some rows the clone size is stated as once, few or many, or as a class when expanded; others skip it.

TRBJ1-1 . TRBV7-9 ASSWGGDTEAF
TRBJ1-3 . TRBV28 ASSTSGAGNTIY
TRBJ1-5 . TRBV2 ASSEGPLFSPQH
TRBJ2-6 . TRBV2 ASSEDGGGANVLT
TRBJ2-1 . TRBV2 ASHPSGGDEQF
TRBJ2-7 . TRBV5-6 ASSPQVRESSYEQY
TRBJ1-1 . TRBV27 ASSLGANTEAF
TRBJ1-2 few TRBV30 AWRDMSNYGYT
TRBJ2-3 . TRBV7-2 ASSSHDRIVDTQY
TRBJ2-1 . TRBV2 ASSDPHLNEQF
TRBJ2-5 . TRBV30 AWIGGVGTPPKTQY
TRBJ1-3 . TRBV2 ASSAGTSGSGNTIY
TRBJ2-7 . TRBV19 ASSKPGQGVYEQY
TRBJ2-2 . TRBV27 ASSPGGNGELF
TRBJ2-3 . TRBV9 ASSVGGGPTDTQY
TRBJ2-1 once TRBV29-1 SVLGSGGENEQF
TRBJ1-2 . TRBV9 ASSVSHEDYGYT
TRBJ2-7 . TRBV7-3 ASSLLGTRSYEQY
TRBJ1-5 . TRBV4-1 ASSRPGVDQPQH
TRBJ2-7 once TRBV5-4 ASSYRQGAHEQY
TRBJ2-1 . TRBV7-2 ASSPVRVFPYNEQF
TRBJ1-1 once TRBV7-9 ASSTFGGTEAF
TRBJ1-2 . TRBV30 AWRVGRGPRGYT
TRBJ2-5 . TRBV5-1 ASSLGVRGQGETQY
TRBJ1-2 . TRBV18 ASSPGRAGGYT
TRBJ1-2 . TRBV19 ASRETGGANYGYT
TRBJ2-1 . TRBV7-7 ASSLGLAGGMNEQF
TRBJ1-1 . TRBV2 ASSEVGTGYTEAF
TRBJ2-4 . TRBV28 ASGRTGLTLAKNIQY
TRBJ2-2 once TRBV2 ASGGLAGGELF
TRBJ1-1 . TRBV7-2 ASSQGEGRGAF
TRBJ2-1 . TRBV7-2 ASSPRRLAGYNEQF
TRBJ2-7 . TRBV9 ASSVGGGPGEAHEQY
TRBJ2-3 many TRBV7-2 ASSSPASASDTQY
TRBJ1-2 once TRBV19 ASRGRVGYGYT
TRBJ1-1 . TRBV29-1 SATTGSFHTEAF
TRBJ2-3 . TRBV10-3 ATSGSGTSGMASTDTQY